This T cell receptor (beta chain) was captured by sequencing in a study of blood T cell repertoires in COVID-19. The wider study: PBMCs, B-cell-depleted T cells, or T cells were the source of the cDNA or gDNA that made up the material.

V was trimmed by 2 bases and J by 5 bases, leaving 4 bases between them. CDR3 length: 11 amino acids. Looked up from germline, CDR1 is SGHDT and CDR2 is YYEEEE. The authors' processing: Reference gene primer amplification in the assay estimated nucleated cell counts. The method was immunoSEQ multiplex PCR; TCRdb's version includes in-frame clones alone and lacks a portion of them. D and trimming were read from the DNA, whereas the V and J calls and clone size are those reported in that table. This sample yields approximately 180,000 clones, of which around four fifths are seen a single time; around 7% belongs to the top ten. Enrollment of patients from Seattle took place during active infection, with longitudinal follow-up.

The source of this sequence is a woman aged 40 to 50 with COVID-19, enrolled during active disease. This sequence joins TRBV5-6 and TRBJ1-1; D gene ambiguous. Sequenced sample: peripheral blood. Here the CDR3 reads CASSFVTEAFF. The CDR3 DNA follows: TGTGCCAGCAGCTTTGTAACTGAAGCTTTCTTT.